This T cell receptor beta chain is from a study of T cells expressing NK-cell markers. The wider study: Sorted T-cell subsets CD3+CD56+NKG2C+, CD3+CD56+NKG2C- and CD3+CD56-NKG2C+ were TCR beta-sequenced. Seven HCMV-seropositive donors and one seronegative donor made up the eight sequenced donors.

UMIs accompanied the 5'RACE template switching by which TCR beta cDNA was made. After re-calling the 5' RACE reads, TCRdb lists one entry per CDR3 protein, DNA absent. The sample data list 300,000 to 500,000 distinct CDR3 sequences. The CDR3 runs 13 residues. CDR1 LGHDT and CDR2 YNNKEL come from the germline V gene (reference sequence). The J gene is TRBJ1-2, the V gene TRBV3-1. The material sequenced was blood T cells: a sorted CD56 or NKG2C T cell subset, CD4+ or CD8+ T cells, or bulk PBMC T cells (not recorded which). The origin of this receptor is a woman aged 45-60 years in good health. This CDR3 reads CASSRDGRTGYTF.